One and the same sample provided the 26 T cell receptor beta chains below, sequenced in a study of shared clonotypes between healthy human individuals. The repertoire was sequenced with immunoSEQ multiplex PCR; TCRdb's copy has only in-frame clones and lacks some. The sample includes under 85,000 clones, 60% to 70% of them seen just once. The sequencing input was memory CD8+ T cells sorted from blood. Sample subset: CD45RO+ cells pooled with CCR7-negative TemRA cells. The receptor source for this set is a man aged 25 to 40 in good health.

The rearrangement uses TRBV30 and TRBJ2-5; D remains ambiguous. The germline V and J ends were trimmed by 2 bases and 2 bases, with 9 bases remaining between them. The germline CDR1 and CDR2 sequences are GTSNPN and SVGIG (reference sequence). This CDR3 is 13 amino acids long. CDR3 sequence (DNA): TGTGCCTGGAGTATAACGGAACAAGAGACCCAGTACTTC. Its protein is CAWSITEQETQYF.

The chain recombines TRBV19 with TRBJ2-1; no clear D. Germline assignment: CDR1 LNHDA and CDR2 SQIVND (reference sequence). The CDR3 consists of 16 residues. V gave up 5 bases and J gave up 4 bases, with 18 bases separating them. The CDR3 reads CASSLESAGVYNEQFF. The CDR3 DNA reads TGTGCCAGTAGTCTTGAATCCGCTGGAGTTTACAATGAGCAGTTCTTC.

This clone was counted only a few times. This chain connects TRBV19 to TRBJ2-3, with TRBD2 matching over 11 bases. The length of the CDR3 is 16 residues. The V gene's germline CDR1 is LNHDA and CDR2 SQIVND (reference sequence). V shed 7 bases and J 2 bases; nucleotides not matched to a gene: 8. Here the CDR3 DNA reads TGTGCCAGTATGAGGGGGACTAGCGGCGACACAGATACGCAGTATTTT. It codes for CASMRGTSGDTDTQYF. The complete variable domain, with remaining parts taken from reference TRBV19 and TRBJ2-3, reads DGGITQSPKYLFRKEGQNVTLSCEQNLNHDAMYWYRQDPGQGLRLIYYSQIVNDFQKGDIAEGYSVSREKKESFPLTVTSAQKNPTAFYLCASMRGTSGDTDTQYFGPGTRLTVL.

This rearrangement joins TRBV28 to TRBJ1-2; TRBD1 agrees at 8 bases. From germline, CDR1 is MDHEN and CDR2 SYDVKM. The CDR3 contains 16 residues. Germline trimming cut 6 bases from V and 7 bases from J; bases unmatched to any gene: 16. The CDR3 loop reads CASSLMAVQGVGGYTF. CDR3 DNA sequence: TGTGCCAGCAGCCTTATGGCCGTACAGGGGGTTGGTGGCTACACCTTC.

This clone was recorded at least ten times. The chain has TRBV28 and TRBJ1-2; D gene uncertain. The CDR3 has 11 amino acids. The germline gives CDR1 MDHEN, CDR2 SYDVKM. Between the trimmed V and J ends, which lost 5 bases and 3 bases, there was a span of 4 bases. CDR3 DNA: TGTGCCAGCAGTACCCACTATGGCTACACCTTC. Its protein product is CASSTHYGYTF.

The rearrangement links TRBV25-1 to TRBJ1-2, with 9 nucleotides matching TRBD1. Germline trimming cut 2 bases from V and 10 bases from J; bases unmatched to any gene: 8. Germline V lookup: CDR1 MGHDK, CDR2 SYGVNS. The CDR3 extends over 14 amino acids. The DNA for the CDR3 is TGTGCCAGCAGTGAACCGGGACAGGGTTTTCCCTACACCTTC. It translates to CASSEPGQGFPYTF.

As DNA, the CDR3 is TGTGCCATCGGCAATCAGGGGACCCAGTACTTC. Protein: CAIGNQGTQYF. V and J are TRBV10-3 and TRBJ2-5, with D perhaps matching TRBD1 (5 bases). Trimming pared 8 bases from V and 7 bases from J, leaving 11 bases between. From germline, CDR1 is ENHRY and CDR2 SYGVKD. The CDR3 spans 11 residues.

The CDR3 DNA sequence: TGTGCCAGCAGCCCCGGGACGGGCCTGTACGAGCAGTACTTC. This gives the protein CASSPGTGLYEQYF. This chain links TRBV27 with TRBJ2-7, with D tentatively TRBD1 or TRBD2 (5 bases each). CDR1 and CDR2 (germline): MNHEY, SMNVEV (reference sequence). This CDR3 is built from 14 residues. V was shortened by 6 bases and J by 4 bases, with 16 bases between the two germline ends.

The chain has TRBV7-2 and TRBJ2-7, with 8 bases fitting TRBD2. Germline V lookup: CDR1 SGHTA, CDR2 FQGNSA. This CDR3 is 15 amino acids long. The V and J ends lost 1 base and 5 bases, in that order; junction bases with no gene match: 7. The CDR3 sequence: CASSLVDSGKDEQYF. DNA for the CDR3: TGTGCCAGCAGCTTAGTGGATAGCGGGAAAGACGAGCAGTACTTC.

The V gene is TRBV25-1, the J gene TRBJ1-2; D gene ambiguous. The V end was cut by 3 bases, the J end by 5 bases, with 16 bases between. Germline V gives CDR1 MGHDK, CDR2 SYGVNS. This CDR3 is 15 amino acids long. DNA of the CDR3: TGTGCCAGCAGTGACCCCGGAGGCAGTCGGTATGGCTACACCTTC. This sequence encodes CASSDPGGSRYGYTF.

The rearrangement uses TRBV6-5 and TRBJ1-2; 8 bases agree with TRBD1. The CDR3 has 15 residues. With V trimmed by 7 bases and J by 4 bases, 11 bases remained unmatched. Germline CDR1 reads MNHEY; CDR2 reads SVGAGI. CDR3: CASNPSGGGGYGYTF. The CDR3 DNA is TGTGCCAGCAACCCCTCAGGGGGCGGAGGCTATGGCTACACCTTC.

This chain uses TRBV7-9 with TRBJ2-7; no clear D gene. The V and J ends lost 1 base and 3 bases respectively, with 13 bases between them. The CDR3 spans 15 residues. Germline V gene data show CDR1 as SEHNR and CDR2 as FQNEAQ (reference sequence). CDR3 DNA: TGTGCCAGCAGCTTAGAGGCCAGTGGAGTCTACGAGCAGTACTTC. This translates into CASSLEASGVYEQYF.

The gene calls are TRBV2 and TRBJ2-7, with 9 bases that match TRBD2. Germline trimming cut 6 bases from V and 5 bases from J; bases unmatched to any gene: 8. Germline V lookup: CDR1 SNHLY, CDR2 FYNNEI. The CDR3 sequence is 14 residues long. The DNA for the CDR3 is TGTGCCAGCAGGTGGTTAGCGGGAGCAAACGAGCAGTACTTC. Its protein is CASRWLAGANEQYF. The full variable domain, with the rest looked up from reference TRBV2 and TRBJ2-7, is EPEVTQTPSHQVTQMGQEVILRCVPISNHLYFYWYRQILGQKVEFLVSFYNNEISEKSEIFDDQFSVERPDGSNFTLKIRSTKLEDSAMYFCASRWLAGANEQYFGPGTRLTVT.

The V call is TRBV6-4, the J call TRBJ2-2; the D gene is possibly TRBD2 (5 bases). Germline CDR1 and CDR2: MRHNA and SNTAGT. This CDR3 is 13 amino acids long. V lost 4 bases and J 2 bases, leaving 5 bases between the germline ends. CDR3 coding DNA: TGTGCCAGCAGTGGGACTAACACCGGGGAGCTGTTTTTT. This translates into CASSGTNTGELFF.

This clone has just one count. The genes are TRBV6-5 and TRBJ1-2, with D hard to call. Per germline, CDR1 MNHEY and CDR2 SVGAGI. The CDR3 has 11 amino acids. V was clipped by 7 bases and J by 2 bases, with 5 bases between them. The CDR3 sequence is CASMSNYGYTF. The CDR3 DNA reads TGTGCCAGCATGAGCAACTATGGCTACACCTTC.

The V gene is TRBV27, the J gene TRBJ2-7; D is unclear. Trimming removed 0 bases at V and 2 bases at J, with 5 bases between. This CDR3 is built from 13 residues. Per the germline V gene, CDR1 is MNHEY and CDR2 is SMNVEV (reference sequence). In DNA, the CDR3 is TGTGCCAGCAGTTTATCGGTCACCTACGAGCAGTACTTC. Protein product: CASSLSVTYEQYF.

The CDR3 here is CASSLAGGSYEQYF. CDR3 DNA sequence: TGTGCCAGTAGTTTAGCGGGAGGTTCCTACGAGCAGTACTTC. The chain couples TRBV19 to TRBJ2-7; 10 positions match TRBD2. Germline V CDR1 and CDR2: LNHDA, SQIVND (reference sequence). V dropped 5 bases and J dropped 1; count of bases not matched to a gene: 2. The CDR3 is 14 residues long.

The rearrangement joins TRBV5-1 to TRBJ2-1; D gene uncertain. The CDR3 runs to 11 residues. Germline CDR1 and CDR2: SGHRS and YFSETQ. Trimming removed 1 base at V and 8 bases at J, with 4 bases between. CDR3 coding DNA: TGCGCCAGCAGCTTGACGGATGAGCAGTTCTTC. Translation gives CASSLTDEQFF.

Here the CDR3 DNA reads TGTGCCAGCAGCGACATCGGGACAATTGAGCAGTTCTTC. The encoded protein is CASSDIGTIEQFF. The genes are TRBV7-3 and TRBJ2-1; D perhaps matches TRBD1 (6 bases). The CDR3 contains 13 residues. V lost 5 bases and J 9 bases, leaving 14 bases between the germline ends. Germline loops: CDR1 SGHTA, CDR2 FQGTGA.

The chain uses TRBV2 and TRBJ1-4; D not resolved. The V gene lost 3 bases and the J gene lost 5 bases, with 7 bases spanning the gap. CDR3 length: 13 amino acids. CDR1 SNHLY and CDR2 FYNNEI come from the germline V gene. CDR3 in DNA: TGTGCCAGCAGTGACTCCGGGAATGAAAAACTGTTTTTT. The encoded protein is CASSDSGNEKLFF.

CDR3 protein: CASSYSVGGNEQYF. Written as DNA, the CDR3 is TGTGCCAGCAGTTACTCGGTAGGGGGTAACGAGCAGTACTTC. The chain combines TRBV6-5 with TRBJ2-7, with a tentative D call TRBD1 (6 bases). CDR3 size: 14 residues. Trimming pared 0 bases from V and 5 bases from J, leaving 11 bases between. CDR1 and CDR2 (germline): MNHEY, SVGAGI.

The chain carries TRBV15 and TRBJ2-1, with TRBD2 matching over 9 bases. Germline V CDR1 and CDR2: LNHNV, YYDKDF (reference sequence). The V gene end was trimmed by 0 bases and the J gene end by 3 bases; junction bases not matched to a gene: 6. The CDR3 has 17 amino acids. CDR3 sequence: CATSRDLREGVYNEQFF. CDR3 DNA sequence: TGTGCCACCAGCAGAGATCTGCGGGAGGGCGTCTACAATGAGCAGTTCTTC.

This clone appeared a few times. The CDR3: CASSPRPGLAGYSHNEQFF. The CDR3 bases are TGTGCCAGCAGCCCCCGACCGGGACTAGCGGGATATTCCCACAATGAGCAGTTCTTC. The genes are TRBV7-6 and TRBJ2-1; 13 bases map to TRBD2. J lost 5 bases, V lost 5 bases, and 15 bases had no gene match. CDR3 length: 19 residues. The germline V gene encodes CDR1 SGHVS and CDR2 FNYEAQ.

Many counts were recorded for this clone. The chain has TRBV5-4 and TRBJ2-2; no firm D call. The CDR3 has 15 residues. V lost 0 bases and J 5 bases, leaving 11 bases between the germline ends. Germline lookup yields CDR1 SGHNT and CDR2 YYREEE (reference sequence). The CDR3, as DNA: TGTGCCAGCAGCTTGGAACTGGCGCCAACCGGGGAGCTGTTTTTT. Protein: CASSLELAPTGELFF.

The chain uses TRBV5-1 and TRBJ2-5, with TRBD2 identical over 8 bases. The CDR3 covers 14 residues. The V and J ends lost 0 bases and 3 bases, in that order; junction bases with no gene match: 1. The germline CDR1 and CDR2 sequences are SGHRS and YFSETQ. CDR3 amino acids: CASSLELAEETQYF. The CDR3 DNA reads as TGCGCCAGCAGCTTGGAACTAGCGGAAGAGACCCAGTACTTC.

This sequence joins TRBV19 and TRBJ2-2, with D hard to call. V was pared by 3 bases and J by 4 bases, with 6 bases between. CDR3 size: 13 residues. Germline values: CDR1 LNHDA, CDR2 SQIVND (reference sequence). The CDR3 region has the DNA TGTGCCAGTAGTATGTGGTTCACCGGGGAGCTGTTTTTT. Translating it yields CASSMWFTGELFF.